A selection of T cell receptor beta chains follows, all from one sample in a study of CD8 T cells in ankylosing spondylitis. TCRdb fed the 5' RACE reads into MiXCR, producing one record per CDR3 protein. The data contain 200,000 or so distinct CDR3 sequences, approximately 13% of them singletons. Sequenced: blood, either unsorted or a sorted T cell fraction (not recorded which). These receptor sequences come from a female donor with ankylosing spondylitis or in good health (not recorded which). CDR3s include the opening cysteine and the closing phenylalanine or tryptophan. D genes are given only for firm matches. Rows give clone size only sometimes, using once, few, many, or a class for an expanded clone.

length: 15
size: many
D: -
V: TRBV9
J: TRBJ1-2
CDR3: CASSVGLGQNYGYTF
DNA: TGTGCCAGCAGCGTCGGGCTCGGGCAGAACTATGGCTACACCTTC

length: 14
size: many
D: -
V: TRBV6-5
J: TRBJ2-2
CDR3: CASSYDGPPGELFF
DNA: TGTGCCAGCAGTTACGACGGCCCCCCCGGGGAGCTGTTTTTT

length: 14
size: many
D: -
V: TRBV11-3
J: TRBJ1-5
CDR3: CASSLAGNNQPQHF
DNA: TGTGCCAGCAGCTTAGCCGGGAACAATCAGCCCCAGCATTTT

length: 15
size: -
D: TRBD1
V: TRBV20-1
J: TRBJ1-2
CDR3: CSARETGDRSYGYTF
DNA: TGCAGTGCCAGAGAGACTGGGGACAGGTCGTATGGCTACACCTTC

length: 13
size: -
D: TRBD1
V: TRBV18
J: TRBJ2-5
CDR3: CASSIGQGETQYF
DNA: TGTGCCAGCTCGATCGGACAGGGGGAGACCCAGTACTTC

length: 14
size: many
D: -
V: TRBV5-1
J: TRBJ1-4
CDR3: CASSLEEANEKLFF
DNA: TGCGCCAGCAGCTTGGAGGAGGCTAATGAAAAACTGTTTTTT

length: 15
size: many
D: -
V: TRBV12-3/TRBV12-4
J: TRBJ2-7
CDR3: CASTSQGPRGNEQYF
DNA: TGTGCCAGCACCTCACAGGGTCCAAGGGGAAACGAGCAGTACTTC

length: 13
size: many
D: -
V: TRBV7-9
J: TRBJ2-1
CDR3: CASNLRQSNEQFF
DNA: TGTGCCAGCAACCTCAGACAGTCAAATGAGCAGTTCTTC

length: 13
size: many
D: -
V: TRBV24-1
J: TRBJ1-5
CDR3: CATSDYWDQPQHF
DNA: TGTGCCACCAGTGATTACTGGGATCAGCCCCAGCATTTT

length: 16
size: many
D: -
V: TRBV6-5
J: TRBJ1-2
CDR3: CASSYSPPRDNYGYTF
DNA: TGTGCCAGCAGTTACTCGCCTCCTCGGGACAACTATGGCTACACCTTC

length: 15
size: many
D: -
V: TRBV6-5
J: TRBJ2-2
CDR3: CASSYSPRGAGELFF
DNA: TGTGCCAGCAGTTACTCTCCCCGCGGGGCCGGGGAGCTGTTTTTT

length: 14
size: -
D: -
V: TRBV4-3
J: TRBJ2-4
CDR3: CASSQGQGEDIQYF
DNA: TGCGCCAGCAGCCAAGGCCAGGGAGAGGACATTCAGTACTTC

length: 14
size: -
D: -
V: TRBV7-2
J: TRBJ2-7
CDR3: CASSPNGGEYEQYF
DNA: TGTGCCAGCAGCCCGAACGGCGGAGAATACGAGCAGTACTTC

length: 15
size: many
D: TRBD1
V: TRBV4-3
J: TRBJ1-1
CDR3: CASSPRDREGTEAFF
DNA: TGCGCCAGCAGCCCGAGGGACAGGGAAGGCACTGAAGCTTTCTTT

length: 14
size: few
D: -
V: TRBV7-2
J: TRBJ2-7
CDR3: CASSSAATSYEQYF
DNA: TGTGCCAGCAGCTCCGCCGCTACCTCCTACGAGCAGTACTTC

length: 13
size: -
D: TRBD2
V: TRBV29-1
J: TRBJ2-7
CDR3: CSATGGGPYEQYF
DNA: TGCAGCGCCACGGGGGGTGGACCCTACGAGCAGTACTTC

length: 15
size: many
D: TRBD1
V: TRBV5-1
J: TRBJ2-1
CDR3: CASSPGQGSITEQFF
DNA: TGCGCCAGCAGCCCCGGACAGGGGTCGATCACTGAGCAGTTCTTC

length: 15
size: few
D: TRBD1
V: TRBV7-2
J: TRBJ1-2
CDR3: CASSSSGTGFYGYTF
DNA: TGTGCCAGCAGCTCCTCCGGGACAGGATTCTATGGCTACACCTTC

length: 17
size: many
D: -
V: TRBV7-9
J: TRBJ1-6
CDR3: CASSARDGVLDNSPLHF
DNA: TGTGCCAGCAGCGCTAGGGACGGCGTCTTGGATAATTCACCCCTCCACTTT

length: 14
size: many
D: TRBD2
V: TRBV20-1
J: TRBJ2-5
CDR3: CSVLAGGEVATQYF
DNA: TGCAGTGTACTAGCGGGAGGGGAAGTAGCGACCCAGTACTTC

length: 17
size: many
D: TRBD1
V: TRBV9
J: TRBJ2-4
CDR3: CASSGSTDRAAKNIQYF
DNA: TGTGCCAGCAGCGGTAGTACCGACAGGGCAGCCAAAAACATTCAGTACTTC

length: 13
size: many
D: -
V: TRBV7-6
J: TRBJ2-7
CDR3: CASSRSPRGEQYF
DNA: TGTGCCAGCAGCCGCAGTCCCCGGGGCGAGCAGTACTTC

length: 10
size: many
D: -
V: TRBV20-1
J: TRBJ2-3
CDR3: CSASLDTQYF
DNA: TGCAGTGCTAGCTTAGATACGCAGTATTTT

length: 12
size: -
D: -
V: TRBV5-4
J: TRBJ2-7
CDR3: CASSLTGVEQYF
DNA: TGTGCCAGCAGCTTGACGGGCGTCGAGCAGTACTTC

length: 15
size: many
D: -
V: TRBV6-5
J: TRBJ1-5
CDR3: CASSSFGGSNQPQHF
DNA: TGTGCCAGCAGTTCCTTCGGAGGGAGCAATCAGCCCCAGCATTTT

length: 17
size: few
D: TRBD1
V: TRBV28
J: TRBJ2-2
CDR3: CASSLLPGTANTGELFF
DNA: TGTGCCAGCAGTTTACTCCCCGGGACAGCAAACACCGGGGAGCTGTTTTTT

length: 15
size: many
D: TRBD2
V: TRBV12-3/TRBV12-4
J: TRBJ2-3
CDR3: CASSLSSGSTDTQYF
DNA: TGTGCCAGCAGTTTGTCTAGCGGGAGCACAGATACGCAGTATTTT

length: 14
size: -
D: -
V: TRBV4-2
J: TRBJ1-2
CDR3: CASSQVVRGEGYTF
DNA: TGTGCCAGCAGCCAGGTAGTCAGGGGTGAAGGCTACACCTTC

length: 17
size: many
D: -
V: TRBV9
J: TRBJ1-5
CDR3: CASSPHSRPTLGQPQHF
DNA: TGTGCCAGCAGCCCCCACTCTCGACCGACCCTTGGTCAGCCCCAGCATTTT

length: 14
size: few
D: -
V: TRBV13
J: TRBJ2-1
CDR3: CASSLGGRDNGQFF
DNA: TGTGCCAGCAGCTTAGGGGGCAGGGACAATGGGCAGTTCTTC

length: 17
size: many
D: TRBD2
V: TRBV7-2
J: TRBJ2-2
CDR3: CASSILAGGPRVGELFF
DNA: TGTGCCAGCAGCATATTAGCGGGAGGGCCTCGGGTCGGGGAGCTGTTTTTT

length: 13
size: -
D: -
V: TRBV19
J: TRBJ1-1
CDR3: CTSSISLVAEAFF
DNA: TGTACCAGTAGTATAAGTTTGGTCGCTGAAGCTTTCTTT

length: 15
size: many
D: TRBD1
V: TRBV5-1
J: TRBJ2-1
CDR3: CASSTTGALANEQFF
DNA: TGCGCCAGCAGTACTACAGGGGCCCTTGCCAATGAGCAGTTCTTC

length: 14
size: -
D: -
V: TRBV5-1
J: TRBJ2-2
CDR3: CASSISRATGELFF
DNA: TGCGCCAGCAGCATAAGCAGGGCTACCGGGGAGCTGTTTTTT

length: 17
size: few
D: TRBD1
V: TRBV15
J: TRBJ2-2
CDR3: CATSRASGQGDTGELFF
DNA: TGTGCCACCAGCAGAGCCTCTGGACAGGGCGACACCGGGGAGCTGTTTTTT

length: 16
size: many
D: -
V: TRBV4-2
J: TRBJ1-6
CDR3: CASSQTLGANNSPLHF
DNA: TGTGCCAGCAGCCAGACCCTGGGGGCGAATAATTCACCCCTCCACTTT

length: 13
size: many
D: TRBD1
V: TRBV7-8
J: TRBJ1-1
CDR3: CASSLTGVTEAFF
DNA: TGTGCCAGCAGCCTAACAGGGGTCACTGAAGCTTTCTTT

length: 14
size: -
D: TRBD1
V: TRBV20-1
J: TRBJ2-7
CDR3: CSAATGGKSYEQYF
DNA: TGCAGTGCTGCGACAGGGGGCAAGTCCTACGAGCAGTACTTC

length: 15
size: -
D: TRBD2
V: TRBV20-1
J: TRBJ2-7
CDR3: CSARDGTSGSYEQYF
DNA: TGCAGTGCTAGAGATGGGACTAGCGGGAGCTACGAGCAGTACTTC

length: 15
size: -
D: -
V: TRBV20-1
J: TRBJ2-2
CDR3: CSPLRKQGSAGELFF
DNA: TGCAGTCCGCTCCGGAAACAGGGTAGTGCCGGGGAGCTGTTTTTT

length: 13
size: -
D: -
V: TRBV25-1
J: TRBJ2-7
CDR3: CASSEYSEYEQYF
DNA: TGTGCCAGCAGTGAATATTCGGAGTACGAGCAGTACTTC

length: 15
size: many
D: -
V: TRBV20-1
J: TRBJ2-1
CDR3: CSARDVRLGLSGQFF
DNA: TGCAGTGCTAGAGATGTGCGGCTAGGATTGAGTGGGCAGTTCTTC

length: 15
size: many
D: -
V: TRBV9
J: TRBJ2-1
CDR3: CASSVSGDSYNEQFF
DNA: TGTGCCAGCAGCGTTAGCGGAGACTCCTACAATGAGCAGTTCTTC

length: 13
size: many
D: -
V: TRBV20-1
J: TRBJ1-2
CDR3: CSARSQTNYGYTF
DNA: TGCAGTGCTAGGAGCCAGACTAACTATGGCTACACCTTC

length: 13
size: few
D: TRBD2
V: TRBV7-9
J: TRBJ2-7
CDR3: CASTRERSYEQYF
DNA: TGTGCCAGCACGCGGGAGAGGTCCTACGAGCAGTACTTC

length: 14
size: few
D: TRBD2
V: TRBV20-1
J: TRBJ2-3
CDR3: CSAYSGRQVDTQYF
DNA: TGCAGTGCTTATAGCGGGAGGCAGGTGGATACGCAGTATTTT

length: 14
size: many
D: -
V: TRBV7-2
J: TRBJ2-2
CDR3: CASSLVTNTGELFF
DNA: TGTGCCAGCAGCTTAGTTACTAACACCGGGGAGCTGTTTTTT

length: 14
size: many
D: TRBD2
V: TRBV3-1
J: TRBJ2-5
CDR3: CASSDTSAHGTQYF
DNA: TGTGCCAGCAGCGATACTAGCGCCCACGGGACCCAGTACTTC

length: 17
size: many
D: -
V: TRBV4-2
J: TRBJ2-2
CDR3: CASSQPEQASLTGELFF
DNA: TGTGCCAGCAGCCAACCGGAACAGGCATCTTTGACCGGGGAGCTGTTTTTT

length: 13
size: -
D: TRBD2
V: TRBV7-2
J: TRBJ2-5
CDR3: CASSPSSGETQYF
DNA: TGTGCCAGCAGCCCTTCTAGCGGAGAGACCCAGTACTTC

length: 13
size: -
D: -
V: TRBV19
J: TRBJ2-3
CDR3: CASKKGNADTQYF
DNA: TGTGCCAGTAAGAAGGGAAACGCAGATACGCAGTATTTT

length: 14
size: many
D: -
V: TRBV30
J: TRBJ2-7
CDR3: CAWNRGYGSYEQYF
DNA: TGTGCCTGGAATCGGGGGTATGGTTCCTACGAGCAGTACTTC

length: 14
size: few
D: -
V: TRBV5-1
J: TRBJ1-4
CDR3: CASSLGQDNEKLFF
DNA: TGCGCCAGCAGCTTGGGACAGGATAATGAAAAACTGTTTTTT

length: 16
size: -
D: TRBD2
V: TRBV5-1
J: TRBJ2-7
CDR3: CASSLADSGFPYEQYF
DNA: TGCGCCAGCAGCTTGGCCGATAGCGGGTTCCCCTACGAGCAGTACTTC

length: 15
size: -
D: -
V: TRBV28
J: TRBJ2-7
CDR3: CASSPTREPDDEQYF
DNA: TGTGCCAGCAGTCCAACCCGGGAGCCGGATGACGAGCAGTACTTC

length: 12
size: -
D: -
V: TRBV9
J: TRBJ1-1
CDR3: CASSGVGTEAFF
DNA: TGTGCCAGCAGCGGGGTGGGTACTGAAGCTTTCTTT

length: 16
size: -
D: -
V: TRBV5-1
J: TRBJ2-1
CDR3: CASSLAVGSSYNEQFF
DNA: TGCGCCAGCAGCTTGGCCGTCGGGAGCTCCTACAATGAGCAGTTCTTC

length: 14
size: many
D: -
V: TRBV5-1
J: TRBJ2-1
CDR3: CASSSQVNGNEQFF
DNA: TGCGCCAGCAGCTCGCAGGTTAACGGTAATGAGCAGTTCTTC